The TCR beta chain described here comes from a study of blood T cell repertoires in COVID-19. The table came from immunoSEQ multiplex PCR; TCRdb's copy has only in-frame clones and leaves some out. The sample records about 140,000 clones, about four fifths being singletons. Germline V gene data show CDR1 as KGHDR and CDR2 as SFDVKD. CDR3 length equals 15 residues. Trimming pared 3 bases from V and 4 bases from J, leaving 14 bases between. Material for sequencing was peripheral blood. This sequence joins TRBV24-1 and TRBJ1-1; D possibly corresponds to TRBD1 (6 bases). The source is a man at least 80 years old with acute or convalescent COVID-19. CDR3 DNA: TGTGCCACCAGTGATGGCAAACCCAGGGGCACTGAAGCTTTCTTT. Translation gives CATSDGKPRGTEAFF.